The 30 T cell receptor beta chains presented below share a single source sample, sequenced in a study of T cell changes during pregnancy in multiple sclerosis. Here immunoSEQ multiplex PCR was the method, and the copy in TCRdb shows in-frame clones only, minus some. This sample has around 80,000 clones; just over 90% occur once, and the top ten carry more than 1.4%. The input for sequencing was peripheral blood, taken before pregnancy. The receptors originated from a female donor with multiple sclerosis, enrolled in a pregnancy study.

This chain uses TRBV5-6 with TRBJ2-7; D is possibly TRBD1 (5 bases). The CDR3 has 14 residues. V was shortened by 2 bases and J by 2 bases, with 11 bases between the two germline ends. The germline gives CDR1 SGHDT, CDR2 YYEEEE. CDR3 loop: CASSLGRAPYEQYF. CDR3 nucleotides: TGTGCCAGCAGCTTAGGCAGGGCGCCCTACGAGCAGTACTTC.

This chain links TRBV5-1 with TRBJ2-2; D gene ambiguous. CDR1 and CDR2 (germline): SGHRS, YFSETQ. V lost 0 bases and J 0 bases, leaving 6 bases between the germline ends. The CDR3 covers 15 residues. The CDR3 DNA sequence: TGCGCCAGCAGCTTGGGTGCGGCGAACACCGGGGAGCTGTTTTTT. It is translated as CASSLGAANTGELFF. The variable domain in full, completed from reference TRBV5-1 and TRBJ2-2, reads KAGVTQTPRYLIKTRGQQVTLSCSPISGHRSVSWYQQTPGQGLQFLFEYFSETQRNKGNFPGRFSGRQFSNSRSEMNVSTLELGDSALYLCASSLGAANTGELFFGEGSRLTVL.

The genes are TRBV19 and TRBJ1-6; D is perhaps TRBD1 (6 bases). From germline, CDR1 is LNHDA and CDR2 SQIVND (reference sequence). The CDR3 spans 19 residues. V was trimmed by 4 bases and J by 0 bases, leaving 19 bases between them. The CDR3 spells CASSSQTGQNSSYNSPLHF. Written as DNA, the CDR3 is TGTGCCAGTAGTAGCCAAACAGGACAGAATAGCTCCTATAATTCACCCCTCCACTTT.

The chain combines TRBV6-5 with TRBJ2-7, with 8 bases that match TRBD2. The J segment lost 4 bases and the V segment lost 5 bases, leaving 10 bases of the junction unmatched. This CDR3 comprises 15 residues. Germline values: CDR1 MNHEY, CDR2 SVGAGI. CDR3 residues: CASSREGGGPYEQYF. Written as DNA, the CDR3 is TGTGCCAGCAGTCGGGAGGGGGGGGGCCCGTACGAGCAGTACTTC.

The rearrangement joins TRBV7-2 to TRBJ1-4; D may be TRBD1 (5 bases). The germline V gene encodes CDR1 SGHTA and CDR2 FQGNSA. V lost 6 bases and J 3 bases, leaving 14 bases between the germline ends. This CDR3 contains 15 residues. Here the CDR3 reads CASRFRGTSNEKLFF. CDR3 nucleotide sequence: TGTGCCAGCAGATTTCGGGGGACCTCTAATGAAAAACTGTTTTTT.

This chain joins TRBV6-6 and TRBJ2-1; 11 bases line up with TRBD1. Germline loops: CDR1 MNHNY, CDR2 SVGAGI (reference sequence). The J segment lost 6 bases and the V segment lost 5 bases, leaving 6 bases of the junction unmatched. This CDR3 spans 15 amino acids. This CDR3 is CASSITGTGGNEQFF. Here the CDR3 DNA reads TGTGCCAGCAGTATCACCGGGACAGGGGGCAATGAGCAGTTCTTC.

The chain has TRBV27 and TRBJ2-7; D gene unclear. The CDR3 has 16 amino acids. Germline CDR1 MNHEY, CDR2 SMNVEV (reference sequence). Trimming cost V 3 bases and J 2 bases, with 17 bases left between them. The CDR3 region has the DNA TGTGCCAGCAGTTTCAGACACACTTCAACACCCTACGAGCAGTACTTC. This sequence encodes CASSFRHTSTPYEQYF.

Comments on this clone: Other DNA sequences in the sample encode the same CDR3. The chain links TRBV5-1 to TRBJ1-5, with D hard to call. Germline values: CDR1 SGHRS, CDR2 YFSETQ. The CDR3 has 15 residues. The ends were cut back, 0 bases at V and 0 bases at J, with 7 bases in the middle. As DNA, the CDR3 is TGCGCCAGCAGCTTGGCAGGTGGTAGCAATCAGCCCCAGCATTTT. It encodes CASSLAGGSNQPQHF.

The chain is built from TRBV7-9 and TRBJ1-1; possibly TRBD1 for D (6 bases). The CDR3 runs to 15 residues. Trimming shortened V by 0 bases and J by 4 bases, and 12 bases separated the two germline ends. The V gene's germline CDR1 is SEHNR and CDR2 FQNEAQ (reference sequence). The CDR3 region has the DNA TGTGCCAGCAGCTTAGCTGCGGGGGGCGGCACTGAAGCTTTCTTT. This sequence encodes CASSLAAGGGTEAFF.

J is TRBJ2-5 and V is TRBV2, with a weak D call TRBD1 (6 bases). The V end was cut by 4 bases, the J end by 5 bases, with 8 bases between. Germline-derived CDR1 and CDR2 are SNHLY and FYNNEI. The length of the CDR3 is 12 residues. CDR3 amino acids: CASSVQGETQYF. The CDR3 DNA follows: TGTGCCAGCAGTGTGCAGGGGGAGACCCAGTACTTC.

On this clone: Germline is not matched at one junction end, which may reflect a read error. The chain carries TRBV7-7 and TRBJ1-2, with 7 bases identical to TRBD1. CDR1 and CDR2 from the germline V gene are SSHAT and FNYEAQ (reference sequence). The CDR3 loop spans 19 amino acids. The CDR3 bases are TGTGCTAGCAGCTTACTAGGTTGGACAGGCCCTACCCCGTTCTATGGCTACACCTTC. Its translation is CASSLLGWTGPTPFYGYTF.

The chain combines TRBV6-6 with TRBJ2-7, with a tentative D call TRBD2 (6 bases). V dropped 7 bases and J dropped 4 bases, with 14 bases sitting between them. Germline V gene sequence: CDR1 MNHNY, CDR2 SVGAGI (reference sequence). The CDR3 sequence is 13 residues long. The CDR3, as DNA: TGTGCCAGCACTATGGACGGGGGTTACGAGCAGTACTTC. This encodes CASTMDGGYEQYF.

The chain links TRBV28 to TRBJ1-1; TRBD1 aligns across 7 bases. J gave up 6 bases and V 5 bases, and 0 bases lay outside the gene matches. This CDR3 region has 11 residues. The germline CDR1 and CDR2 sequences are MDHEN and SYDVKM. This CDR3 reads CASSTGAEAFF. CDR3 DNA sequence: TGTGCCAGCAGTACAGGGGCTGAAGCTTTCTTT.

This clone was found a few times. The chain employs TRBV4-2 and TRBJ1-1; D may be TRBD1 (5 bases). Trimming stripped 0 bases from V and 4 bases from J, with 12 bases between. CDR1 is LGHNA and CDR2 is YNFKEQ in the germline V gene. The CDR3 sequence is 15 residues long. In nucleotides, the CDR3 is TGTGCCAGCAGCCAAGAGGCGACAGTCCTCACTGAAGCTTTCTTT. The encoded protein is CASSQEATVLTEAFF.

CDR3 sequence reads: CASSLKGRQGSLSGANVLTF. DNA for the CDR3: TGTGCCAGCAGCTTAAAGGGGAGACAGGGGAGCCTCTCTGGGGCCAACGTCCTGACTTTC. The rearrangement links TRBV7-8 to TRBJ2-6; 8 bases align to TRBD1. V lost 2 bases, J lost 0 bases, and 12 bases stayed unmatched. CDR1 is SGHVS and CDR2 is FQNEAQ in the germline V gene. The CDR3 is 20 amino acids.

The chain uses TRBV4-1 and TRBJ1-2; D uncertain. This CDR3 is built from 16 residues. Germline CDR1 reads MGHRA; CDR2 reads YSYEKL. Trimming took 2 bases from V and 0 from J, leaving 13 bases between them. The CDR3 protein is CASSQNAGYANYGYTF. CDR3 DNA sequence: TGCGCCAGCAGCCAAAATGCAGGCTATGCTAACTATGGCTACACCTTC.

The chain couples TRBV6-1 to TRBJ2-7, with D possibly TRBD2 on 6 matching bases. CDR3 length: 13 residues. Per the germline V gene, CDR1 is MNHNS and CDR2 is SASEGT. Trimming pared 0 bases from V and 9 bases from J, leaving 12 bases between. CDR3 sequence reads: CASSEALGRGQYF. CDR3 coding DNA: TGTGCCAGCAGTGAAGCGCTTGGGCGGGGGCAGTACTTC.

The chain combines TRBV27 with TRBJ1-1; D is perhaps TRBD1 (5 bases). V was shortened by 5 bases and J by 10 bases, with 17 bases between the two germline ends. The CDR3 is made up of 13 amino acids. Germline CDR1 and CDR2: MNHEY and SMNVEV (reference sequence). CDR3 loop: CASSLLGEGRAFF. The CDR3 bases are TGTGCCAGCAGTCTCCTAGGGGAAGGCAGAGCTTTCTTT.

This chain uses TRBV7-9 with TRBJ1-1; D perhaps matches TRBD1 (6 bases). The CDR3 runs 14 residues. The ends were cut back, 3 bases at V and 5 bases at J, with 13 bases in the middle. CDR1 is SEHNR, CDR2 FQNEAQ, per germline (reference sequence). This CDR3 is CASSFRAGETEAFF. CDR3 DNA: TGTGCCAGCAGCTTCCGGGCAGGGGAAACTGAAGCTTTCTTT.

In this sample, this clone turned up a few times. The chain links TRBV21-1 to TRBJ1-1. TRBV21-1 is shown as a pseudogene. CDR3 size: 13 residues. CDR3 DNA: TGTGCCGGGCGCCGGGAAGAGGACACTGAAGCTTTCTTT. As protein: CAGRREEDTEAFF.

This clone appeared once. The chain joins TRBV27 to TRBJ2-3; TRBD1 matches 9 bases. Looked up from germline, CDR1 is MNHEY and CDR2 is SMNVEV (reference sequence). V was clipped by 1 base and J by 2 bases; unmatched bases: 7. This CDR3 is built from 17 residues. The CDR3 DNA is TGTGCCAGCAGTTTATTCGGGGGACAGGGCCACACAGATACGCAGTATTTT. Protein product: CASSLFGGQGHTDTQYF.

V usage is TRBV6-5 and J usage is TRBJ1-2; TRBD1 matches 8 bases. The CDR3 is 15 residues long. Germline V gene sequence: CDR1 MNHEY, CDR2 SVGAGI. With 2 bases clipped from V and 6 bases from J, the junction kept 8 bases outside the gene matches. The CDR3 is CASSYGQGLTDGYTF. Here the CDR3 DNA reads TGTGCCAGCAGTTACGGACAGGGTCTTACTGATGGCTACACCTTC.

This chain uses TRBV7-6 with TRBJ2-5; possible D gene TRBD2, 6 bases. The V end lost 3 bases, the J end lost 2 bases, and 10 bases lay between the germline ends. Germline V lookup: CDR1 SGHVS, CDR2 FNYEAQ. CDR3 length: 14 amino acids. This chain's CDR3 is CASSLDGGQETQYF. DNA of the CDR3: TGTGCCAGCAGCTTGGACGGGGGACAAGAGACCCAGTACTTC.

This chain joins TRBV7-2 and TRBJ2-3, with TRBD2 matching over 13 bases. Per germline, CDR1 SGHTA and CDR2 FQGNSA. J lost 5 bases, V lost 5 bases, and 7 bases had no gene match. The CDR3 has 16 amino acids. The CDR3 nucleotides are TGTGCCAGCAGCCCCAGACTAGCGGGGGGACGAGATACGCAGTATTTT. This gives the protein CASSPRLAGGRDTQYF. The variable domain in full, completed from reference TRBV7-2 and TRBJ2-3, reads GAGVSQSPSNKVTEKGKDVELRCDPISGHTALYWYRQSLGQGLEFLIYFQGNSAPDKSGLPSDRFSAERTGGSVSTLTIQRTQQEDSAVYLCASSPRLAGGRDTQYFGPGTRLTVL.

This clone was found a few times. This chain links TRBV16 with TRBJ1-1; perhaps TRBD1 as D (5 bases). V dropped 0 bases and J dropped 0 bases, with 8 bases sitting between them. CDR3 length: 15 residues. CDR1 KGHSY and CDR2 FQNENV come from the germline V gene. Here the CDR3 reads CASSQSRGMNTEAFF. The CDR3 nucleotides read TGTGCCAGCAGCCAATCACGGGGGATGAACACTGAAGCTTTCTTT. Full variable domain (outside the CDR3, taken from reference TRBV16 and TRBJ1-1): GEEVAQTPKHLVRGEGQKAKLYCAPIKGHSYVFWYQQVLKNEFKFLISFQNENVFDETGMPKERFSAKCLPNSPCSLEIQATKLEDSAVYFCASSQSRGMNTEAFFGQGTRLTVV.

The V and J genes are TRBV9 and TRBJ2-3; 7 bases agree with TRBD2. V lost 0 bases, J lost 4 bases, and 5 bases stayed unmatched. This CDR3 contains 15 residues. In germline, CDR1 is SGDLS, CDR2 YYNGEE. The chain's CDR3 is CASSVEQGRADTQYF. The CDR3 nucleotides read TGTGCCAGCAGCGTAGAACAAGGGAGGGCAGATACGCAGTATTTT.

The chain has TRBV5-1 and TRBJ2-5, with unresolved D. Germline V gene lookup returns CDR1 SGHRS and CDR2 YFSETQ. Trimming left V 1 base short and J 3 bases short, with 7 bases between. CDR3 length: 13 residues. DNA for the CDR3: TGCGCCAGCAGCTTGTATAGTAAAGAGACCCAGTACTTC. Amino acids: CASSLYSKETQYF.

Written as DNA, the CDR3 is TGTGCCAGCAGCTTTGAGGACAAGGTTTACAATGAGCAGTTCTTC. Its translation is CASSFEDKVYNEQFF. This sequence joins TRBV5-5 and TRBJ2-1; D may be TRBD1 (5 bases). This CDR3 is built from 15 residues. V lost 2 bases and J 4 bases, leaving 13 bases between the germline ends. CDR1 and CDR2 (germline): SGHKS, YYEKEE (reference sequence).

This clone was detected once. V gene TRBV4-1 combines with J gene TRBJ1-2; tentatively, D is TRBD1 (6 bases). Germline V gene sequence: CDR1 MGHRA, CDR2 YSYEKL. Trimming pared 2 bases from V and 6 bases from J, leaving 13 bases between. CDR3 length: 14 residues. The CDR3 spells CASSQLTGSHGYTF. DNA for the CDR3: TGCGCCAGCAGCCAATTGACAGGCTCCCATGGCTACACCTTC.

J is TRBJ2-1 and V is TRBV2; 9 positions match TRBD2. The CDR3 runs 16 residues. V lost 7 bases to trimming and J lost 2 bases; unmatched junction nucleotides: 9. In germline, CDR1 is SNHLY, CDR2 FYNNEI. The CDR3 bases are TGTGCCAGCAAGGAGGGAAGCGGGGGGCCCTACAATGAGCAGTTCTTC. It specifies CASKEGSGGPYNEQFF.